What follows are 11 T cell receptor beta chains derived from one specimen sequenced in a study of radiotherapy plus CTLA-4 blockade in lung cancer (dated by TCRdb to the late 2010s). The library came from the immunoSEQ multiplex PCR assay. Not all clones reach the TCRdb copy of this immuneACCESS table, which keeps in-frame sequences only. Checked studies attribute under half of the gap to unresolved V genes and leave the rest unexplained. For this sample there are some 110,000 clones; approximately 81% appear just once. The top ten clones comprise 2.4% of the sample. Material: peripheral blood, obtained from a patient treated with radiotherapy plus ipilimumab. These receptors all stem from a human donor with non-small cell lung cancer that progressed on radiotherapy plus ipilimumab. Some clones in this sample may be carry-over from other donors' samples.

The chain joins TRBV16 to TRBJ2-7; no reliable D call. Germline CDR1 reads KGHSY; CDR2 reads FQNENV. The V gene lost 5 bases and the J gene lost 0 bases, with 11 bases spanning the gap. CDR3 size: 14 residues. The CDR3: CASSDHRSSYEQYF. The CDR3 nucleotides are TGTGCCAGCAGCGACCACCGGAGCTCCTACGAGCAGTACTTC.

This sequence joins TRBV4-1 and TRBJ2-2; D uncertain. Trimming stripped 1 base from V and 1 base from J, with 7 bases between. The CDR3 totals 15 residues. Germline lookup yields CDR1 MGHRA and CDR2 YSYEKL. CDR3 protein: CASSQGRGNTGELFF. CDR3 in DNA: TGCGCCAGCAGCCAAGGTCGAGGGAACACCGGGGAGCTGTTTTTT.

The rearrangement joins TRBV12-5 to TRBJ2-2, with a possible D match to TRBD2 (6 bases). CDR3 length: 14 amino acids. Germline assignment: CDR1 LGHNT and CDR2 FRNRAP. The CDR3 here is CATNRDSNTGELFF. The DNA of the CDR3 is TGTGCAACCAACCGGGACTCGAACACCGGGGAGCTGTTTTTT. The whole variable domain, remainder taken from reference TRBV12-5 and TRBJ2-2, is DARVTQTPRHKVTEMGQEVTMRCQPILGHNTVFWYRQTMMQGLELLAYFRNRAPLDDSGMPKDRFSAEMPDATLATLKIQPSEPRDSAVYFCATNRDSNTGELFFGEGSRLTVL.

Regarding this clone: The junction departs from the called germline gene at one end, perhaps through a read error. The V and J genes are TRBV7-3 and TRBJ1-4; the match to TRBD1 covers 7 bases. Germline lookup yields CDR1 SGHTA and CDR2 FQGTGA. The CDR3 is 15 residues long. CDR3 in amino acids: CASSVTGAINEKLFF. The CDR3 DNA reads TGTGCCAGCAGCGTAACAGGGGCCATTAATGAAAAACTGTTTTTT.

The rearrangement uses TRBV30 and TRBJ1-2, with 9 bases that match TRBD1. CDR1 and CDR2 (germline): GTSNPN, SVGIG (reference sequence). V was pared by 1 base and J by 3 bases, with 6 bases of the junction left unmatched. This CDR3 region has 15 residues. The CDR3 sequence: CAWSAWTGEDYGYTF. DNA of the CDR3: TGTGCCTGGAGTGCTTGGACAGGGGAGGACTATGGCTACACCTTC.

The J gene is TRBJ1-3, the V gene TRBV18; D not certain. Looked up from germline, CDR1 is KGHSH and CDR2 is LQKENI. The CDR3 extends over 17 amino acids. Trimming removed 2 bases at V and 4 bases at J, with 18 bases between. The CDR3 bases are TGTGCCAGCTCACCAATGTTGGTGGCGGTGGAAGGAAACACCATATATTTT. Residues: CASSPMLVAVEGNTIYF.

The genes are TRBV6-5 and TRBJ2-5, with TRBD1 matching over 9 bases. Germline CDR1 reads MNHEY; CDR2 reads SVGAGI. The junction had 9 bases not matched to a gene; V was cut back by 3 bases and J by 4 bases. The CDR3 is made up of 16 amino acids. In DNA, the CDR3 is TGTGCCAGCAGTTATCACAGGGGGCCGCCGGCAGAGACCCAGTACTTC. Residues: CASSYHRGPPAETQYF.

The V and J genes are TRBV7-9 and TRBJ2-7, with D possibly TRBD1 on 6 matching bases. Germline V gene lookup returns CDR1 SEHNR and CDR2 FQNEAQ (reference sequence). The length of the CDR3 is 14 residues. Trimming took off 7 bases at V and 0 bases at J, with 13 bases between the two ends. The DNA for the CDR3 is TGTGCCAGCACCTCAGACAGGAGCTCCTACGAGCAGTACTTC. Translating gives CASTSDRSSYEQYF.

The J gene is TRBJ1-2, the V gene TRBV15; possible D gene TRBD1, 5 bases. V lost 3 bases and J 5 bases, leaving 10 bases between the germline ends. CDR1 is LNHNV and CDR2 is YYDKDF in the germline V gene (reference sequence). The CDR3 has 13 residues. CDR3 region: CATSRRTPYGYTF. The CDR3 region has the DNA TGTGCCACCAGCAGGAGGACACCTTATGGCTACACCTTC.

This chain uses TRBV9 with TRBJ1-2; 7 nucleotides match TRBD1. The CDR3 is 13 residues long. The germline CDR1 and CDR2 sequences are SGDLS and YYNGEE. Trimming took 4 bases from V and 2 from J; bases not matched to a gene: 2. In DNA form, the CDR3 reads TGTGCCAGCAGCTTACAGGGGAACTATGGCTACACCTTC. Protein: CASSLQGNYGYTF.

This chain links TRBV5-6 with TRBJ1-5; a weak D match, TRBD1 (6 bases). There are 15 residues in the CDR3. The V end was cut by 2 bases, the J end by 8 bases, with 17 bases between. Germline lookup yields CDR1 SGHDT and CDR2 YYEEEE. Here the CDR3 reads CASSLGGPKREPQHF. The CDR3 region has the DNA TGTGCCAGCAGCTTAGGGGGGCCCAAGAGGGAGCCCCAGCATTTT.